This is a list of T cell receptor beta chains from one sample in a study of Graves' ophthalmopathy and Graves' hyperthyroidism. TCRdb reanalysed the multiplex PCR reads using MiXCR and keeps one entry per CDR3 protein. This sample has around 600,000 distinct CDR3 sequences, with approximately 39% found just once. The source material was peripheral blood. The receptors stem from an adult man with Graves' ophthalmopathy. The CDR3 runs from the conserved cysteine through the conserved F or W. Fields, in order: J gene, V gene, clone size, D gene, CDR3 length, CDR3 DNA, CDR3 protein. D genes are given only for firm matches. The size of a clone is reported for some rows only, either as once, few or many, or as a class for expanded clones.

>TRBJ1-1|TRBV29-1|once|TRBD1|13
TGCAGCTTGGCCGACAGGGGGGGCACTGAAGCTTTCTTT
CSLADRGGTEAFF
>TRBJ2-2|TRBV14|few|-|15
TGTGCCAGCAGCCAAGTCGGCAGGTTCACCGGGGAGCTGTTTTTT
CASSQVGRFTGELFF
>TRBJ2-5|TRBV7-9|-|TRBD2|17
TGTGCCAACAGCTTGGGGTGGCTAGCGGGAATACAAGAGACCCAGTACTTC
CANSLGWLAGIQETQYF
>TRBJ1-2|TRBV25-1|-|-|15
TGTGCCAGCAGTGGGCAACAGGATACTAGCAATGGCTACACCTTC
CASSGQQDTSNGYTF
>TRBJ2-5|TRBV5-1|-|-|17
TGCGCCAGCAGCTTAACGGTGACGCTGACAGTAGGTGAGACCCAGTACTTC
CASSLTVTLTVGETQYF
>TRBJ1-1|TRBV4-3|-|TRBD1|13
TGCGCCAGCAGCCCTACAGGGGGCGGCTTCGCTTTCTTT
CASSPTGGGFAFF
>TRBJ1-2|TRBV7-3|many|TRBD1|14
TGTGCCAGCAGCCCCGACAGGGCTTCATATGGCTACACCTTC
CASSPDRASYGYTF
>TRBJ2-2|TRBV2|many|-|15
TGTGCCAGCAGTGTAGGGAGAGGGTACACCGGGGAGCTGTTTTTT
CASSVGRGYTGELFF
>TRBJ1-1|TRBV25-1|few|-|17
TGTGCCAGCAGCTTTTCGGGGGGGCGCTCGATGAACACTGAAGCTTTCTTT
CASSFSGGRSMNTEAFF
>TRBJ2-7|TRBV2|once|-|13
TGTGCCAGCGGATTTCAACAGGGAGACGAGCAGTACTTC
CASGFQQGDEQYF
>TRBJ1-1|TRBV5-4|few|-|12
TGTGCCTGTCAATGGGGCGACACTGAAGCTTTCTTT
CACQWGDTEAFF
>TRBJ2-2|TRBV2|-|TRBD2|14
TGTGCCACCCAGCGGGAGGGCCGGGGCGGGGAGCTGTTTTTT
CATQREGRGGELFF
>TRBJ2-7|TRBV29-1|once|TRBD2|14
TGCAGCGTTGTACCGGCGGGAGGGCCGGTCGAGCAGTACTTC
CSVVPAGGPVEQYF
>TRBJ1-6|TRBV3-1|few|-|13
TGTGCCAGCAGCCGAGGGGGAGATTCACCCCTCCACTTT
CASSRGGDSPLHF
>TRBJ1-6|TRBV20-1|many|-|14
TGCAGTGCTAGGCTGGGCCAGGGCAATTCACCCCTCCACTTT
CSARLGQGNSPLHF
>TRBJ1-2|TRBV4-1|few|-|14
TGCGCCAGCAGCCTAACCCCAGGGGATGAGGGCTACACCTTC
CASSLTPGDEGYTF
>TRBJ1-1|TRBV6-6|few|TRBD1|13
TGTGCCAGCAGTGAACAGGGGGCGGGTGAAGCTTTCTTT
CASSEQGAGEAFF
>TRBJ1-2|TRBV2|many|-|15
TGTGCCAGCAGTTGGAGCAGGGGTCACGGGAGTGGCTACACCTTC
CASSWSRGHGSGYTF
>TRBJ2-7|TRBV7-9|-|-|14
TGTGCCAGCAGCTCCGGAAACTCGCCCTACGAGCAGTACTTC
CASSSGNSPYEQYF
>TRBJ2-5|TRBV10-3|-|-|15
TGTGCCATCAGCGTTGGGCTAGCGAGACAAGAGACCCAGTACTTC
CAISVGLARQETQYF
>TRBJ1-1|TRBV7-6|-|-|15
TGTGCCAGCAGAACGCAGGGATTTGAGAACACTGAAGCTTTCTTT
CASRTQGFENTEAFF
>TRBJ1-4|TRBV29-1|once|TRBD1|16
TGCAGCGTTGACTCGGGGGGCAGGGGGCTAAATGAAAAACTGTTTTTT
CSVDSGGRGLNEKLFF
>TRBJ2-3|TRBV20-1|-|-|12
TGCAGTGCTAGAGAGGCAACCGATACGCAGTATTTT
CSAREATDTQYF
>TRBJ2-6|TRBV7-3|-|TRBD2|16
TGTGCCAGCAGCTATGGCGGGACTAGCGGGGCCAACGTCCTGACTTTC
CASSYGGTSGANVLTF
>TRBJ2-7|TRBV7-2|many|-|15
TGTGCCAGCAGCCCAAGATTGGACAGTCCCTACGAGCAGTACTTC
CASSPRLDSPYEQYF
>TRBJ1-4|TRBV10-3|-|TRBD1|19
TGTGCCAGCAGTGAATGTGGCAGGGGGCGAAGGGGATCCAATGAAAAACTGTTTTTT
CASSECGRGRRGSNEKLFF
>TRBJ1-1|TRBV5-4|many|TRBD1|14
TGTGCCAGCAGCCGGGGGGACAGGGTCACTGAAGCTTTCTTT
CASSRGDRVTEAFF
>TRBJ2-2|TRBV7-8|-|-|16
TGTGCCAGCAGCCCAAGATCGACTAGATTAGGCGGGGAGCTGTTTTTT
CASSPRSTRLGGELFF
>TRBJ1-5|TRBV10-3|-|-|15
TGTGCCATCGGCGAGGGGGGTGCCTACGATCAGCCCCAGCATTTT
CAIGEGGAYDQPQHF
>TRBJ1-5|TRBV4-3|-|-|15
TGCGCCAGCAGCCAAGAAACGTCCTCCAATCAGCCCCAGCATTTT
CASSQETSSNQPQHF
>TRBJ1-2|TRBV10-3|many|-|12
TGTGCCATCAGTGGGGTCGGCTATGGCTACACCTTC
CAISGVGYGYTF
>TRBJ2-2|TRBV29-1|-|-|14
TGCAGCGTTCTGGACCAACGTGACACCGGGGAGCTGTTTTTT
CSVLDQRDTGELFF
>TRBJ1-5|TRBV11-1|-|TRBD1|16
TGTGCCAGCAGCCAGATTCCTCGACAGGGGGCTCAGCCCCAGCATTTT
CASSQIPRQGAQPQHF
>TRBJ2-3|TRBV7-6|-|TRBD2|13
TGTGCCAGCGGCGGGAGGGAGACAGATACGCAGTATTTT
CASGGRETDTQYF
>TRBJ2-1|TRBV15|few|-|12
TGTGCCACCAGCGGAGATGGGGTTAGGCAGTTCTTC
CATSGDGVRQFF
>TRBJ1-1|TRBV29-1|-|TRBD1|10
TGCAGCACGTCGACAGGGGAAGCTTTCTTT
CSTSTGEAFF